Listed below are T cell receptor beta chains from one sample, sequenced in a study of T cell responses to AZD1222 COVID-19 vaccine. Here immunoSEQ multiplex PCR was the method, and the copy in TCRdb shows in-frame clones only, minus some. This table holds roughly 100,000 clones, 85% to 90% found once. Specimen: peripheral blood, collected on day 0 of AZD1222 vaccination. These receptors were taken from an adult in good health. The CDR3 runs from the conserved cysteine through the conserved F or W. The D gene is left open where the match is weak. A row's size may be missing; if present it is once, few, many or a size class.

few | TRBJ1-3 | TRBD1 | TRBV6-1 | CASSEIAGGRNTIYF | TGTGCCAGCAGTGAGATTGCAGGGGGAAGAAACACCATATATTTT
- | TRBJ1-3 | TRBD1 | TRBV6-5 | CASSYDRDRAGNTIYF | TGTGCCAGCAGTTACGACAGGGATCGGGCTGGAAACACCATATATTTT
- | TRBJ1-5 | - | TRBV6-5 | CASSYPSDYNQPQHF | TGTGCCAGCAGTTACCCTTCGGATTATAATCAGCCCCAGCATTTT
- | TRBJ2-3 | - | TRBV2 | CASSVGGVTDTQYF | TGTGCCAGCAGTGTGGGTGGTGTAACAGATACGCAGTATTTT
- | TRBJ1-1 | TRBD1 | TRBV4-1 | CASSQLPGQGWNTEAFF | TGCGCCAGCAGCCAGCTACCGGGACAGGGGTGGAACACTGAAGCTTTCTTT
- | TRBJ2-1 | TRBD2 | TRBV9 | CASSVGIAGGFDEQFF | TGTGCCAGCAGCGTAGGGATAGCGGGGGGTTTCGATGAGCAGTTCTTC
- | TRBJ1-4 | - | TRBV4-1 | CASSQHRDLTNEKLFF | TGCGCCAGCAGCCAACACCGGGACCTAACTAATGAAAAACTGTTTTTT
- | TRBJ1-2 | - | TRBV4-3 | CASSRRLGTHDGYTF | TGCGCCAGCAGCCGAAGGTTAGGGACACATGATGGCTACACCTTC
- | TRBJ1-6 | - | TRBV7-6 | CASSSTGYNSPLHF | TGTGCCAGCAGCTCGACAGGTTATAATTCACCCCTCCACTTT
- | TRBJ1-5 | - | TRBV4-1 | CASSQEIRQPQHF | TGCGCCAGCAGCCAAGAAATAAGGCAGCCCCAGCATTTT
- | TRBJ2-5 | - | TRBV19 | CASKPSRGKETQYF | TGTGCCAGTAAACCCTCCAGGGGAAAAGAGACCCAGTACTTC
- | TRBJ2-5 | TRBD2 | TRBV7-7 | CASSQNLAGVGETQYF | TGTGCCAGCAGCCAGAATCTAGCGGGGGTTGGAGAGACCCAGTACTTC
- | TRBJ1-1 | - | TRBV29-1 | CSVVYKNTEAFF | TGCAGCGTTGTCTACAAGAACACTGAAGCTTTCTTT
- | TRBJ1-5 | - | TRBV6-2/TRBV6-3 | CASSFDTSGKPQHF | TGTGCCAGCAGTTTCGACACCTCCGGGAAGCCCCAGCATTTT
- | TRBJ1-2 | - | TRBV7-9 | CAISEGNYGYTF | TGTGCTATCTCCGAGGGGAACTATGGCTACACCTTC
- | TRBJ2-1 | - | TRBV4-1 | CASSQDPVMASELNEQFF | TGCGCCAGCAGCCAAGACCCCGTGATGGCTAGTGAACTCAATGAGCAGTTCTTC
- | TRBJ1-1 | - | TRBV6-5 | CASRVGTEAFF | TGTGCCAGCAGAGTTGGCACTGAAGCTTTCTTT
- | TRBJ1-2 | - | TRBV3-1/TRBV3-2 | CASSQTSGLGYTF | TGTGCCAGCAGCCAAACCTCAGGGCTCGGCTACACCTTC
- | TRBJ1-2 | - | TRBV5-1 | CASSLQGGGYTF | TGCGCCAGCAGCCTCCAGGGAGGGGGCTACACCTTC
few | TRBJ1-2 | - | TRBV29-1 | CSVEGGSYGYTF | TGCAGCGTTGAAGGCGGGAGCTATGGCTACACCTTC
- | TRBJ2-1 | - | TRBV18 | CASSPQRGGEQFF | TGTGCCAGCTCACCCCAACGAGGGGGGGAGCAGTTCTTC
- | TRBJ2-7 | - | TRBV29-1 | CSVDSRAPYEQYF | TGCAGCGTTGACTCACGGGCTCCCTACGAGCAGTACTTC
- | TRBJ2-7 | - | TRBV6-5 | CAIPGTIYEQYF | TGTGCCATACCCGGGACCATCTACGAGCAGTACTTC
- | TRBJ1-5 | - | TRBV19 | CASSSLGGQPQHF | TGTGCCAGTAGCAGCTTGGGAGGTCAGCCCCAGCATTTT
- | TRBJ2-1 | TRBD1 | TRBV7-7 | CASSDLQGYEQFF | TGTGCCAGCAGCGACCTACAGGGGTATGAGCAGTTCTTC
few | TRBJ2-7 | - | TRBV20-1 | CSASGPDGFSYEQYF | TGCAGTGCTAGTGGTCCGGACGGGTTCTCCTACGAGCAGTACTTC
once | TRBJ1-2 | - | TRBV6-2/TRBV6-3 | CASSYVRFYGYTF | TGTGCCAGCAGTTACGTGAGGTTCTATGGCTACACCTTC
- | TRBJ2-1 | - | TRBV3-1/TRBV3-2 | CASSQTGATHNEQFF | TGTGCCAGCAGCCAAACGGGGGCCACGCACAATGAGCAGTTCTTC
- | TRBJ1-3 | - | TRBV5-1 | CASSLSGLGNTIYF | TGCGCCAGCAGCTTGTCAGGGTTGGGAAACACCATATATTTT
- | TRBJ2-2 | TRBD2 | TRBV29-1 | CSVTPAGGNTGELFF | TGCAGCGTGACTCCAGCGGGGGGAAACACCGGGGAGCTGTTTTTT
once | TRBJ2-7 | - | TRBV5-6 | CASSSLLRDVYEQYF | TGTGCCAGCAGCTCCCTCCTCAGAGACGTCTACGAGCAGTACTTC
- | TRBJ2-7 | - | TRBV6-5 | CASTKIADEQYF | TGTGCCAGCACGAAGATAGCGGACGAGCAGTACTTC
few | TRBJ2-5 | - | TRBV7-9 | CASAVGFVEETQYF | TGTGCCAGCGCCGTTGGATTTGTAGAGGAGACCCAGTACTTC
- | TRBJ2-1 | - | TRBV6-6 | CASSYGAGRSYNEQFF | TGTGCCAGCAGTTACGGAGCAGGACGCTCCTACAATGAGCAGTTCTTC
- | TRBJ1-1 | - | TRBV19 | CASSQGDRRLAEAFF | TGTGCCAGTAGTCAAGGTGACAGGAGGTTGGCTGAAGCTTTCTTT
- | TRBJ1-6 | - | TRBV2 | CASAAGVNSPLHF | TGTGCCAGCGCGGCAGGGGTGAATTCACCCCTCCACTTT
- | TRBJ1-1 | - | TRBV4-1 | CASSQAPGDAEAFF | TGCGCCAGCAGCCAAGCCCCCGGGGACGCTGAAGCTTTCTTT
- | TRBJ2-5 | TRBD2 | TRBV6-1 | CASSGSPLAGAMETQYF | TGTGCCAGCAGTGGTTCCCCCCTAGCGGGGGCAATGGAGACCCAGTACTTC
- | TRBJ2-4 | TRBD2 | TRBV7-2 | CASSRLAGKNIQYF | TGTGCCAGCAGCAGACTAGCGGGGAAGAACATTCAGTACTTC
- | TRBJ2-5 | TRBD1 | TRBV3-1/TRBV3-2 | CASSHRGPETQYF | TGTGCCAGCAGCCACAGGGGGCCGGAGACCCAGTACTTC